This T cell receptor (beta chain) was sequenced for a study of CD8 T cells in ankylosing spondylitis. General observations from the study: One TCR beta motif, made up of eight highly homologous variants, appeared characteristic of ankylosing spondylitis blood. Certain motif variants had earlier appeared in reactive arthritis synovial fluid and blood.

Losses at the gene ends were 0 bases for V and 7 bases for J; bases not matched to a gene: 8. The CDR3 runs to 17 residues. Germline V gives CDR1 LGHNA, CDR2 YSLEER. TCRdb used MiXCR to reprocess the 5' RACE reads, holding one entry per CDR3 protein. The sample consists of approximately 220,000 distinct CDR3 sequences, around 16% of them appearing once. This clonotype showed up just a few times. Its antigen remains unknown. The TCR comes from a male donor with ankylosing spondylitis. The genes are TRBV4-3 and TRBJ2-3; 12 nucleotides line up with TRBD2. Sequencing was carried out using blood, either unsorted or a sorted T cell fraction (not recorded which). CDR3 sequence reads: CASSQDSLAGGVNTQYF. The CDR3, as DNA: TGCGCCAGCAGCCAAGATTCACTAGCGGGAGGAGTTAATACGCAGTATTTT.